The TCR beta chain described here comes from a study of identical twins. The CDR3 covers 17 residues. The V gene's germline CDR1 is KGHDR and CDR2 SFDVKD. Trimming removed 5 bases from V and 4 bases from J; junction bases left unmatched: 7. Overall study results and limits: The study reached conclusions through statistical analysis that was cross-sectional, not following the same donors. Twin pairs' shared out-of-frame alpha sequences were enriched in low generation probability.

The table lists this clonotype with many counts. Its cognate antigen is unknown. TCRdb re-derived calls from the 5' RACE reads in MiXCR, one entry per CDR3 protein. The sample holds 700,000 to 950,000 distinct CDR3 sequences, about 12% seen once. These data were likewise used in another study, on yellow fever vaccine responses in identical twins. That report adds: Reported findings indicate that twins' vaccine T cell responses seemed partially convergent, partially personalized.

The source material was PBMCs. The clonotype was recovered from a woman aged 18-35 years in good health. V and J are TRBV24-1 and TRBJ2-2, with TRBD1 matching 12 bases. The CDR3 reads CATSAGQGAVGTGELFF. The CDR3 DNA sequence: TGTGCCACCAGTGCGGGACAGGGGGCCGTGGGCACCGGGGAGCTGTTTTTT.